This T cell receptor beta chain was found in a study of beta chain features in type 1 diabetes. Expressed TCRB transcripts were sequenced, since all the RNA that had been isolated was reverse transcribed. Profiled with immunoSEQ multiplex PCR; TCRdb holds only in-frame clones, not every one. The sample records approximately 160,000 clones, 7.5% to 9.5% being singletons. As to this clone: What it binds is unknown.

Study-level points and caveats: Patients showed naive, central memory and Treg TCRB repertoires that appeared more similar than those of healthy donors.

This CDR3 region has 14 residues. V was clipped by 4 bases and J by 1 base; unmatched bases: 3. CDR1 SGHRS and CDR2 YFSETQ come from the germline V gene. This rearrangement joins TRBV5-1 to TRBJ2-3; TRBD1 matches at 7 bases. The specimen sequenced was central memory CD4+ T cells from blood. This clonotype was sampled from a woman aged 18-30 years in good health. The CDR3 coding sequence is TGCGCCAGCAGCGACACAGGGGGCACAGATACGCAGTATTTT. This codes for CASSDTGGTDTQYF.